One and the same sample provided the 11 T cell receptor beta chains below, sequenced in a study of CD8 T cell repertoires and HIV-1 epitope variants. Libraries were prepared by immunoSEQ multiplex PCR; TCRdb keeps only in-frame clonotypes and omits some of them. The data hold roughly 100,000 clones, with roughly 77% observed a single time. The sequencing input was uncultured baseline CD8+ T cells from peripheral blood mononuclear cells (PBMCs). These receptors were collected from a male donor with HIV.

The V gene is TRBV19, the J gene TRBJ1-2; D remains ambiguous. V was cut by 8 bases and J by 5 bases, with 12 bases left in between. Germline assignment: CDR1 LNHDA and CDR2 SQIVND (reference sequence). The length of the CDR3 is 12 residues. The chain's CDR3 is CASRSDGYGYTF. In nucleotides, the CDR3 is TGTGCCAGTCGGTCGGACGGATATGGCTACACCTTC. Complete variable domain (other parts from reference TRBV19 and TRBJ1-2): DGGITQSPKYLFRKEGQNVTLSCEQNLNHDAMYWYRQDPGQGLRLIYYSQIVNDFQKGDIAEGYSVSREKKESFPLTVTSAQKNPTAFYLCASRSDGYGYTFGSGTRLTVV.

The rearrangement uses TRBV28 and TRBJ2-2, with TRBD1 identical over 7 bases. This CDR3 region has 15 residues. Germline values: CDR1 MDHEN, CDR2 SYDVKM. The V segment lost 8 bases and the J segment 2 bases; nucleotides outside the gene matches: 8. Here the CDR3 DNA reads TGTGCCAGCTGCTGCAGGACAGGAAACACCGGGGAGCTGTTTTTT. Translation gives CASCCRTGNTGELFF. The variable domain in full, with the rest retrieved from reference TRBV28 and TRBJ2-2, is DVKVTQSSRYLVKRTGEKVFLECVQDMDHENMFWYRQDPGLGLRLIYFSYDVKMKEKGDIPEGYSVSREKKERFSLILESASTNQTSMYLCASCCRTGNTGELFFGEGSRLTVL.

The V and J genes are TRBV6-1 and TRBJ2-3; maybe TRBD1 (5 bases). V was clipped by 2 bases and J by 2 bases, with 11 bases between them. The CDR3 runs to 15 residues. Germline CDR1 and CDR2: MNHNS and SASEGT. For the CDR3, the DNA is TGTGCCAGCAGTGAACAATCAGGGTACACAGATACGCAGTATTTT. Protein: CASSEQSGYTDTQYF.

The J gene is TRBJ2-1, the V gene TRBV28, with D perhaps matching TRBD1 (5 bases). The V end was cut by 6 bases, the J end by 4 bases, with 16 bases between. The CDR3 is 15 amino acids. The germline V gene encodes CDR1 MDHEN and CDR2 SYDVKM. CDR3 in amino acids: CASRPRQPDYNEQFF. CDR3 DNA: TGTGCCAGCAGACCTAGACAGCCTGATTACAATGAGCAGTTCTTC. Full variable domain (remainder filled in from reference TRBV28 and TRBJ2-1): DVKVTQSSRYLVKRTGEKVFLECVQDMDHENMFWYRQDPGLGLRLIYFSYDVKMKEKGDIPEGYSVSREKKERFSLILESASTNQTSMYLCASRPRQPDYNEQFFGPGTRLTVL.

This chain joins TRBV29-1 and TRBJ1-1; D is ambiguous. Between the trimmed V and J ends, which lost 3 bases and 1 base, there was a span of 6 bases. The germline gives CDR1 SQVTM, CDR2 ANQGSEA. This CDR3 has 12 amino acids. This chain's CDR3 is CSVDYGNTEAFF. CDR3 nucleotides: TGCAGCGTTGATTACGGGAACACTGAAGCTTTCTTT.

There are a few counts of this clone. This chain uses TRBV28 with TRBJ1-5, with unresolved D. The germline gives CDR1 MDHEN, CDR2 SYDVKM. Trimming removed 8 bases from V and 6 bases from J, with 17 bases in between. CDR3 size: 14 residues. The CDR3 protein is CASGSQSESQPQHF. In DNA form, the CDR3 reads TGTGCCAGCGGATCGCAATCGGAAAGTCAGCCCCAGCATTTT.

The chain has TRBV28 and TRBJ2-7, with 11 nucleotides matching TRBD1. The germline CDR1 and CDR2 sequences are MDHEN and SYDVKM. V dropped 8 bases and J dropped 3; count of bases not matched to a gene: 6. This CDR3 region has 14 residues. CDR3 amino acids: CASSTGTGGYEQYF. The CDR3 DNA reads as TGTGCCAGCTCGACCGGGACAGGGGGCTACGAGCAGTACTTC.

J is TRBJ2-1 and V is TRBV5-1, with 10 bases fitting TRBD2. Per germline, CDR1 SGHRS and CDR2 YFSETQ. After removal of 1 base from V and 3 bases from J, the junction contained 1 base not matched to a gene. This CDR3 region has 15 residues. The CDR3 DNA follows: TGCGCCAGCAGCTTGCGGACTAGCGGCTACAATGAGCAGTTCTTC. Protein product: CASSLRTSGYNEQFF.

A note on this clone: Other DNA sequences in the same sample also yield this CDR3. V is TRBV28 and J is TRBJ2-2; the D gene is possibly TRBD2 (5 bases). Germline loops: CDR1 MDHEN, CDR2 SYDVKM. The length of the CDR3 is 14 residues. V was shortened by 3 bases and J by 1 base, with 6 bases between the two germline ends. CDR3 amino acids: CASSFGGNTGELFF. The CDR3 DNA follows: TGTGCCAGCAGTTTCGGAGGGAACACCGGGGAGCTGTTTTTT.

The chain is built from TRBV6-5 and TRBJ2-3; 8 bases map to TRBD2. The CDR3 loop spans 16 amino acids. V gave up 0 bases and J gave up 3 bases; unmatched junction bases: 5. Germline V gene sequence: CDR1 MNHEY, CDR2 SVGAGI. The CDR3 nucleotides read TGTGCCAGCAGTTACTCTAGCGGGATCCGGACAGATACGCAGTATTTT. Translating gives CASSYSSGIRTDTQYF.

The V call is TRBV10-3, the J call TRBJ1-5; 8 nucleotides line up with TRBD1. From germline, CDR1 is ENHRY and CDR2 SYGVKD. The CDR3 consists of 15 residues. After removal of 4 bases from V and 0 bases from J, the junction contained 2 bases not matched to a gene. Written as DNA, the CDR3 is TGTGCCATCAGTGGGACAGGGAATAGCAATCAGCCCCAGCATTTT. It is translated as CAISGTGNSNQPQHF.